These 28 T cell receptor beta chains were all obtained from the same sample, sequenced in a study of patients and donors after allogeneic stem cell transplantation. TCRdb called the RT-PCR reads again in MiXCR, with one record for every CDR3 protein. The profile shows under 170,000 distinct CDR3 sequences, roughly 35% of them singletons. The sequenced sample was blood, either unsorted or a sorted T cell fraction (not recorded which). The origin of the receptors is a human donor who was either an allogeneic HSCT recipient or a stem cell or donor lymphocyte infusion donor (not recorded which). It is not recorded whose cells these are; they may come from a transplant donor.

This clonotype was seen more than once but under ten times. DNA of the CDR3: TGTGCCAGCAGCTTAACAGGGGAGGGGACCGGGGAGCTGTTTTTT. This translates into CASSLTGEGTGELFF. V gene TRBV5-4 combines with J gene TRBJ2-2; either TRBD1 or TRBD2 may supply D (7 bases each). There are 15 residues in the CDR3. The ends were cut back, 2 bases at V and 5 bases at J, with 13 bases in the middle. Germline V gene lookup returns CDR1 SGHNT and CDR2 YYREEE (reference sequence).

J is TRBJ1-2 and V is TRBV11-2; D uncertain. This CDR3 comprises 16 residues. Germline V lookup: CDR1 SGHAT, CDR2 FQNNGV. Trimming pared 3 bases from V and 5 bases from J, leaving 19 bases between. CDR3 loop: CASSLGSPATPYGYTF. Written as DNA, the CDR3 is TGTGCCAGCAGCTTGGGCAGCCCTGCCACCCCGTATGGCTACACCTTC.

The CDR3 region has the DNA TGCAGTGCTAGGGCTCGAGGGGTCTATGGCTACACCTTC. It is translated as CSARARGVYGYTF. This rearrangement joins TRBV20-1 to TRBJ1-2; D may be TRBD1 (5 bases). The CDR3 runs 13 residues. The germline V and J ends were trimmed by 3 bases and 4 bases, with 12 bases remaining between them. Germline assignment: CDR1 DFQATT and CDR2 SNEGSKA (reference sequence).

V usage is TRBV12-3 or TRBV12-4 and J usage is TRBJ2-5; possible D gene TRBD1, 5 bases. CDR3 length: 14 residues. Trimming shortened V by 6 bases and J by 1 base, and 12 bases separated the two germline ends. CDR3 in amino acids: CASRDRGSQETQYF. CDR3 in DNA: TGTGCCAGCAGGGATAGGGGCAGCCAAGAGACCCAGTACTTC.

The rearrangement joins TRBV21-1 to TRBJ2-1; TRBD1, as called in the table, went unchecked against the DNA. TRBV21-1 is assigned pseudogene status. The CDR3 runs to 16 residues. Here the CDR3 reads CASSKNSGRGENEQFF. The CDR3, as DNA: TGTGCCAGCAGCAAAAACTCCGGTAGGGGGGAAAATGAGCAGTTCTTC.

This clonotype was found a few times. The chain carries TRBV27 and TRBJ1-2; 10 bases line up with TRBD1. After removal of 3 bases from V and 4 bases from J, the junction contained 5 bases not matched to a gene. The CDR3 has 15 amino acids. Germline-derived CDR1 and CDR2 are MNHEY and SMNVEV (reference sequence). In DNA, the CDR3 is TGTGCCAGCAGTTTCCGGGACAGGGGCGGCTATGGCTACACCTTC. Amino acids: CASSFRDRGGYGYTF.

The chain carries TRBV7-9 and TRBJ1-2, with D hard to call. V dropped 3 bases and J dropped 4 bases, with 9 bases sitting between them. Germline CDR1 SEHNR, CDR2 FQNEAQ (reference sequence). This CDR3 contains 13 residues. CDR3: CASSFGETYGYTF. The CDR3 DNA is TGTGCCAGCAGCTTTGGGGAGACCTATGGCTACACCTTC. The full variable domain, completed using reference TRBV7-9 and TRBJ1-2, is DTGVSQNPRHKITKRGQNVTFRCDPISEHNRLYWYRQTLGQGPEFLTYFQNEAQLEKSRLLSDRFSAERPKGSFSTLEIQRTEQGDSAMYLCASSFGETYGYTFGSGTRLTVV.

This clonotype was counted only a few times. The rearrangement links TRBV9 to TRBJ1-2; unclear D gene. Trimming took 3 bases from V and 7 from J, leaving 7 bases between them. The CDR3 consists of 11 residues. The germline CDR1 and CDR2 sequences are SGDLS and YYNGEE. CDR3 sequence reads: CASSAVGGYTF. In DNA, the CDR3 is TGTGCCAGCAGCGCCGTGGGTGGCTACACCTTC.

This clonotype has a handful of counts. V is TRBV12-3 or TRBV12-4 and J is TRBJ2-2; 8 nucleotides match TRBD1. V dropped 5 bases and J dropped 0; count of bases not matched to a gene: 17. CDR3 length equals 20 residues. The CDR3 region is CASSVRRYRTGRANTGELFF. In DNA, the CDR3 is TGTGCCAGCAGTGTAAGACGCTATAGGACAGGGCGCGCGAACACCGGGGAGCTGTTTTTT.

This clonotype has ten or more counts. The rearrangement links TRBV29-1 to TRBJ1-1; a possible D gene is TRBD1 (5 bases). Germline V gene sequence: CDR1 SQVTM, CDR2 ANQGSEA. Trimming took 4 bases from V and 4 from J, leaving 7 bases between them. The CDR3 is made up of 11 amino acids. The CDR3 nucleotides read TGCAGCGTTGTTGGGACCACTGAAGCTTTCTTT. It specifies CSVVGTTEAFF.

The J gene is TRBJ1-1, the V gene TRBV13; no definite D call. Per germline, CDR1 PRHDT and CDR2 FYEKMQ (reference sequence). The V end lost 4 bases, the J end lost 4 bases, and 13 bases lay between the germline ends. The CDR3 has 14 residues. CDR3 residues: CASSSPGYGTEAFF. The CDR3 DNA follows: TGTGCCAGCAGCTCACCCGGGTATGGCACTGAAGCTTTCTTT.

This clonotype was observed a few times. V and J are TRBV7-3 and TRBJ1-5; D not certain. The CDR3 is made up of 18 amino acids. Germline assignment: CDR1 SGHTA and CDR2 FQGTGA. V shed 1 base and J shed 2 bases, with 18 bases lying between them. CDR3 bases: TGTGCCAGCAGCTTAAGAGGGAGGCCAGCCAGCGGCAATCAGCCCCAGCATTTT. It is translated as CASSLRGRPASGNQPQHF.

V and J are TRBV12-5 and TRBJ2-3, with 8 bases fitting TRBD1. V shed 0 bases, J shed 6 bases, and the junction held 11 bases outside the gene matches. This CDR3 has 17 residues. The germline V gene encodes CDR1 LGHNT and CDR2 FRNRAP. The CDR3 DNA sequence: TGTGCTAGTGGTTTGGTTACTACGGGACAGGATTTGGATACGCAGTATTTT. The encoded protein is CASGLVTTGQDLDTQYF.

The chain joins TRBV7-2 to TRBJ2-3; TRBD2 might be the D (6 bases). CDR1 and CDR2 (germline): SGHTA, FQGNSA. V was clipped by 5 bases and J by 2 bases, with 14 bases between them. The CDR3 consists of 15 residues. Here the CDR3 DNA reads TGTGCCAGCAGCGTACTCGGAGGGACCACAGATACGCAGTATTTT. This translates into CASSVLGGTTDTQYF.

This clonotype was seen only a few times. The V and J genes are TRBV6-5 and TRBJ1-5; D is unclear. The CDR3 runs to 13 residues. The germline V gene has CDR1 MNHEY and CDR2 SVGAGI. Trimming took off 4 bases at V and 5 bases at J, with 9 bases between the two ends. Written as DNA, the CDR3 is TGTGCCAGCAGTTCCCTAGGCCATCAGCCCCAGCATTTT. Its translation is CASSSLGHQPQHF.

The chain has TRBV4-2 and TRBJ2-1, with 9 bases identical to TRBD1. The CDR3 totals 15 residues. Looked up from germline, CDR1 is LGHNA and CDR2 is YNFKEQ. Unmatched junction bases numbered 6, after V lost 4 bases and J lost 5 bases. CDR3 bases: TGTGCCAGCAGCCCGACAGGGGGTAAAGACAATGAGCAGTTCTTC. Translation: CASSPTGGKDNEQFF.

V is TRBV6-6 and J is TRBJ1-1, with D perhaps TRBD1 (6 bases). Looked up from germline, CDR1 is MNHNY and CDR2 is SVGAGI (reference sequence). With 8 bases removed from V and 1 base from J, the gap between germline ends came to 14 bases. The CDR3 is 14 amino acids. CDR3 loop: CASLLRGENTEAFF. In nucleotides, the CDR3 is TGTGCCAGCTTGCTAAGGGGGGAGAACACTGAAGCTTTCTTT.

This clonotype has at least ten counts. The chain carries TRBV11-2 and TRBJ1-6; D may be TRBD1 (6 bases). V was shortened by 5 bases and J by 6 bases, with 17 bases between the two germline ends. There are 16 residues in the CDR3. The germline V gene has CDR1 SGHAT and CDR2 FQNNGV. The CDR3 region is CASSLTTGSGNSPLHF. In DNA form, the CDR3 reads TGTGCCAGCAGCCTAACCACAGGGAGTGGTAATTCACCCCTCCACTTT.

The chain uses TRBV4-1 and TRBJ1-2; D is ambiguous. Trimming took 0 bases from V and 8 from J, leaving 13 bases between them. CDR1 and CDR2 from the germline V gene are MGHRA and YSYEKL. The CDR3 length is 14 residues. CDR3 DNA: TGCGCCAGCAGCCAAGATCCCACGGCGCGGGGCTACACCTTC. Translated, it gives CASSQDPTARGYTF.

This chain joins TRBV11-2 and TRBJ1-4; D ambiguous. Germline V CDR1 and CDR2: SGHAT, FQNNGV. The germline V and J ends were trimmed by 1 base and 14 bases, with 11 bases remaining between them. The CDR3 is 12 amino acids. In DNA form, the CDR3 reads TGTGCCAGCAGCTTAGGGACTGGTCACCTGTTTTTT. Its protein product is CASSLGTGHLFF.

This clonotype was seen only a few times. V usage is TRBV6-4 and J usage is TRBJ1-6; tentative D call: TRBD1 (5 bases). CDR3 length equals 17 residues. V was clipped by 1 base and J by 0 bases, with 10 bases between them. Germline-derived CDR1 and CDR2 are MRHNA and SNTAGT. Here the CDR3 reads CASSDWDRSSYNSPLHF. The DNA of the CDR3 is TGTGCCAGCAGTGACTGGGACCGAAGCTCCTATAATTCACCCCTCCACTTT.

This clonotype has a single count. The chain employs TRBV12-3 or TRBV12-4 and TRBJ1-1; the D gene is possibly TRBD1 (5 bases). Trimming cost V 7 bases and J 5 bases, with 17 bases left between them. This CDR3 spans 14 amino acids. The CDR3 sequence: CASTLRPRGTEAFF. DNA for the CDR3: TGTGCCAGCACCCTGAGGCCCCGGGGGACTGAAGCTTTCTTT.

The chain carries TRBV25-1 and TRBJ2-3; D unresolved. The V end was cut by 8 bases, the J end by 4 bases, with 19 bases between. This CDR3 is built from 15 residues. Germline V gene sequence: CDR1 MGHDK, CDR2 SYGVNS. The CDR3 nucleotides are TGTGCCAGCCGCGCCGGAACCCATTGGGCAGATACGCAGTATTTT. Translating gives CASRAGTHWADTQYF. The whole variable domain, remainder taken from reference TRBV25-1 and TRBJ2-3, is EADIYQTPRYLVIGTGKKITLECSQTMGHDKMYWYQQDPGMELHLIHYSYGVNSTEKGDLSSESTVSRIRTEHFPLTLESARPSHTSQYLCASRAGTHWADTQYFGPGTRLTVL.

Only a few counts were recorded for this clonotype. The genes are TRBV3-1 and TRBJ1-1; D uncertain. CDR3 length equals 14 residues. The V end lost 0 bases, the J end lost 3 bases, and 8 bases lay between the germline ends. Germline V gene lookup returns CDR1 LGHDT and CDR2 YNNKEL (reference sequence). CDR3 in amino acids: CASSQEGRDTEAFF. The DNA of the CDR3 is TGTGCCAGCAGCCAAGAGGGAAGAGACACTGAAGCTTTCTTT.

This chain uses TRBV11-2 with TRBJ1-2; 7 positions agree with TRBD1. The CDR3 totals 16 residues. V lost 5 bases to trimming and J lost 0 bases; unmatched junction nucleotides: 9. Germline values: CDR1 SGHAT, CDR2 FQNNGV. This chain's CDR3 is CASSLGSGQPNYGYTF. For the CDR3, the DNA is TGTGCCAGCAGCCTTGGTTCGGGACAGCCTAACTATGGCTACACCTTC.

This clonotype was detected once. V and J are TRBV6-2 or TRBV6-3 and TRBJ2-2, with TRBD2 matching 7 bases. From germline, CDR1 is MNHEY and CDR2 SVGEGT. The CDR3 sequence is 15 residues long. Unmatched junction bases numbered 2, after V lost 2 bases and J lost 2 bases. The CDR3 DNA follows: TGTGCCAGCAGTTACGCGGGGGTTAACACCGGGGAGCTGTTTTTT. Amino acids: CASSYAGVNTGELFF.

This clonotype was seen a handful of times. This chain joins TRBV10-3 and TRBJ1-6; no reliable D call. Germline-derived CDR1 and CDR2 are ENHRY and SYGVKD. CDR3 length: 14 amino acids. Trimming shortened V by 3 bases and J by 7 bases, and 10 bases separated the two germline ends. CDR3 protein: CAISEGQPNSPLHF. DNA of the CDR3: TGTGCCATCAGTGAAGGGCAGCCAAATTCACCCCTCCACTTT.

This clonotype was counted a few times. The chain is built from TRBV6-2 or TRBV6-3 and TRBJ1-1; possibly TRBD1 for D (5 bases). CDR1 is MNHEY, CDR2 SVGEGT, per germline. Trimming removed 2 bases from V and 4 bases from J, with 8 bases in between. CDR3 length equals 13 residues. The CDR3, as DNA: TGTGCCAGCAGTTACGGAACAGGCACTGAAGCTTTCTTT. It yields the protein CASSYGTGTEAFF.